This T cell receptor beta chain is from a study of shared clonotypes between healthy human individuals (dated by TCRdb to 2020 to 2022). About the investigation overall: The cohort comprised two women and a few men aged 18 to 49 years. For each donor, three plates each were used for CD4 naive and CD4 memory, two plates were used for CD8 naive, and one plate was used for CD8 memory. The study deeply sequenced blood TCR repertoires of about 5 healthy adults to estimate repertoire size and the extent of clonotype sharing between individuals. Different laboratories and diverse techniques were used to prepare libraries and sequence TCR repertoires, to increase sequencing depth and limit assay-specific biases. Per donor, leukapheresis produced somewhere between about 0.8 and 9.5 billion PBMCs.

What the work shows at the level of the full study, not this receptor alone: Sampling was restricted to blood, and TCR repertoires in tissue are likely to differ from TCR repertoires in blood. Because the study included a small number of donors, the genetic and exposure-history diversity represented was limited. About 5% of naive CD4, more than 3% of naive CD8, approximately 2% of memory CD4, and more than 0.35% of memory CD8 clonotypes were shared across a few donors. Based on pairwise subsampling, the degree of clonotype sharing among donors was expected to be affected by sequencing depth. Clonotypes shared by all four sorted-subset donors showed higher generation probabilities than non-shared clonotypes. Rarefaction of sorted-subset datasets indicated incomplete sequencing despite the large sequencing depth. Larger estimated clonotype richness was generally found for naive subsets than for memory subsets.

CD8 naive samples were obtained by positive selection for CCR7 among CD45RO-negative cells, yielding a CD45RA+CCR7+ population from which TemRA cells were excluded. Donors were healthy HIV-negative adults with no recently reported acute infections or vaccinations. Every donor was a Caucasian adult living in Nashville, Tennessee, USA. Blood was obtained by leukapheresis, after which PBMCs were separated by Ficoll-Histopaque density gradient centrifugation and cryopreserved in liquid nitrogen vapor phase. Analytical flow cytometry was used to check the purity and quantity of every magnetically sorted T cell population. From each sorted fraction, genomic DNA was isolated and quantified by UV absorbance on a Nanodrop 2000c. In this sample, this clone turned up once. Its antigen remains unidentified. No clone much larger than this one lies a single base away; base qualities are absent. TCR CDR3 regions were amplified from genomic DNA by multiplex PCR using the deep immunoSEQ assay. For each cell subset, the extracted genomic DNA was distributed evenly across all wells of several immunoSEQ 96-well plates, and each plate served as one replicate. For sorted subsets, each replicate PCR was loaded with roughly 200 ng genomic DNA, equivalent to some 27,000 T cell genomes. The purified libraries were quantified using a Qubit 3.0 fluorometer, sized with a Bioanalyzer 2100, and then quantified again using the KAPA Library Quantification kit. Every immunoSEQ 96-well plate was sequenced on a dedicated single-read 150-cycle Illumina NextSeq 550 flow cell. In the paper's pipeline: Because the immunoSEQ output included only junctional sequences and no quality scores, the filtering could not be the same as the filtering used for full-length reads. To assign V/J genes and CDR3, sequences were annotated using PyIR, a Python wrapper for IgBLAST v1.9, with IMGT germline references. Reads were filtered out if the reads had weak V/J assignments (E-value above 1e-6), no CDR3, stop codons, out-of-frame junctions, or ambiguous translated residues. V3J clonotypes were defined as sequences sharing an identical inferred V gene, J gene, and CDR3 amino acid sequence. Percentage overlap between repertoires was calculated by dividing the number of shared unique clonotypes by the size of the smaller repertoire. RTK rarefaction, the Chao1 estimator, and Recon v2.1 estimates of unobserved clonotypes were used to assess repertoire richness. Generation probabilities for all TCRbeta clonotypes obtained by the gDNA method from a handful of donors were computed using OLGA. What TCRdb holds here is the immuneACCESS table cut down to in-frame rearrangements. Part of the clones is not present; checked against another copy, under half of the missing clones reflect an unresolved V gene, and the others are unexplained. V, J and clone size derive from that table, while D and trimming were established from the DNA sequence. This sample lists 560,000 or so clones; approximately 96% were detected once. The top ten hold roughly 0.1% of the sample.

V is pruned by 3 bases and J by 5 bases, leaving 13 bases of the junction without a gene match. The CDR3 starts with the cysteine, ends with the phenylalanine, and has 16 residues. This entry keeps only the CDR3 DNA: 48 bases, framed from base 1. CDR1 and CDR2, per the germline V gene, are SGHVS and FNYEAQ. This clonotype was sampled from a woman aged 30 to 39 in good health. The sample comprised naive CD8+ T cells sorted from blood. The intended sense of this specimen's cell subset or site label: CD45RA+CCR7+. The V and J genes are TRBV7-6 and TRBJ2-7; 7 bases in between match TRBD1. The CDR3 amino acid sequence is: CASSFGPMTGWNEQYF. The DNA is TGTGCCAGCAGCTTCGGGCCAATGACAGGGTGGAACGAGCAGTACTTC.